The 23 T cell receptor beta chains in this list originate from one sample, sequenced in a study of blood T cell repertoires in COVID-19. Assay: immunoSEQ multiplex PCR; the TCRdb copy retains only in-frame clones and omits some. This sample yields tens of thousands of clones, of which around 83% are seen a single time; about a fifth belongs to the top ten. Sequencing input: peripheral blood. The receptors were gathered from an elderly woman in a cohort sampled during active or convalescent COVID-19.

The chain employs TRBV28 and TRBJ1-5, with TRBD1 as a possible D gene (6 bases). V dropped 9 bases and J dropped 2 bases, with 14 bases sitting between them. The length of the CDR3 is 14 residues. CDR1 and CDR2 (germline): MDHEN, SYDVKM. The CDR3 nucleotides read TGTGCCAGTATGGTACAGGGAGGCAATCAGCCCCAGCATTTT. It is translated as CASMVQGGNQPQHF.

The DNA for the CDR3 is TGCGCCAGCACCCGGACAGGTTCTATCACAGATACGCAGTATTTT. The encoded protein is CASTRTGSITDTQYF. V and J are TRBV4-1 and TRBJ2-3, with 7 bases that match TRBD1. Trimming took 7 bases from V and 2 from J; bases not matched to a gene: 9. This CDR3 spans 15 amino acids. The germline gives CDR1 MGHRA, CDR2 YSYEKL.

The J gene is TRBJ1-4, the V gene TRBV6-5, with TRBD1 as a possible D gene (5 bases). Trimming removed 2 bases from V and 2 bases from J, with 9 bases in between. The CDR3 covers 15 residues. Germline-derived CDR1 and CDR2 are MNHEY and SVGAGI. The CDR3 here is CASSYLGVTNEKLFF. In DNA, the CDR3 is TGTGCCAGCAGTTACCTAGGGGTTACTAATGAAAAACTGTTTTTT.

The chain has TRBV9 and TRBJ2-7; 10 bases match TRBD1. This CDR3 has 16 residues. J lost 5 bases, V lost 3 bases, and 11 bases had no gene match. Germline CDR1 is SGDLS and CDR2 is YYNGEE. CDR3 protein: CASSALPGQGSHEQYF. In nucleotides, the CDR3 is TGTGCCAGCAGCGCGTTGCCGGGACAGGGGTCCCACGAGCAGTACTTC.

The chain uses TRBV5-1 and TRBJ2-3; a weak D match, TRBD1 (6 bases). Germline CDR1 reads SGHRS; CDR2 reads YFSETQ. V was clipped by 2 bases and J by 6 bases, with 25 bases between them. The CDR3 extends over 18 amino acids. CDR3 sequence: CASSLMGVRLPQGDTQYF. CDR3 DNA sequence: TGCGCCAGCAGCTTAATGGGGGTAAGGCTGCCCCAGGGGGATACGCAGTATTTT. The full variable domain, rest sourced from reference TRBV5-1 and TRBJ2-3, is KAGVTQTPRYLIKTRGQQVTLSCSPISGHRSVSWYQQTPGQGLQFLFEYFSETQRNKGNFPGRFSGRQFSNSRSEMNVSTLELGDSALYLCASSLMGVRLPQGDTQYFGPGTRLTVL.

This clone was seen a handful of times. The rearrangement joins TRBV12-3 or TRBV12-4 to TRBJ1-4; D remains ambiguous. Trimming shortened V by 5 bases and J by 5 bases, and 9 bases separated the two germline ends. The CDR3 extends over 13 amino acids. The CDR3 sequence: CASSDWNNEKLFF. The CDR3 DNA reads as TGTGCCAGCAGTGACTGGAACAATGAAAAACTGTTTTTT.

The rearrangement uses TRBV5-1 and TRBJ2-2; TRBD2 aligns across 7 bases. Germline V gene data show CDR1 as SGHRS and CDR2 as YFSETQ. V lost 7 bases and J lost 5; bases outside the gene matches: 11. The CDR3 extends over 15 amino acids. The CDR3: CASHRSGGDTGELFF. CDR3 nucleotide sequence: TGCGCCAGCCACCGCTCGGGAGGCGATACCGGGGAGCTGTTTTTT.

The chain combines TRBV6-5 with TRBJ2-1, with TRBD1 as a possible D gene (5 bases). V was trimmed by 5 bases and J by 7 bases, leaving 12 bases between them. The germline gives CDR1 MNHEY, CDR2 SVGAGI. The CDR3 runs to 13 residues. CDR3 coding DNA: TGTGCCAGCAGTCCAGGGCGGCGGAATGAGCAGTTCTTC. Its translation: CASSPGRRNEQFF.

The CDR3 DNA follows: TGCAGCGTTGAGGAAAGGGGGTCGGAGAATAGGGCCTATGGCTACACCTTC. It specifies CSVEERGSENRAYGYTF. The gene calls are TRBV29-1 and TRBJ1-2; possibly TRBD1 for D (6 bases). CDR1 SQVTM and CDR2 ANQGSEA come from the germline V gene. V was clipped by 3 bases and J by 4 bases, with 24 bases between them. The CDR3 extends over 17 amino acids.

This chain links TRBV6-4 with TRBJ2-7, with TRBD2 as a possible D gene (6 bases). Per germline, CDR1 MRHNA and CDR2 SNTAGT. Trimming removed 10 bases from V and 0 bases from J, with 7 bases in between. CDR3 length: 11 residues. In DNA, the CDR3 is TGTGCCACGCGGGACTCCTACGAGCAGTACTTC. It encodes CATRDSYEQYF.

The rearrangement links TRBV3-1 (or the pseudogene TRBV3-2) to TRBJ1-5; D is uncertain. The germline V and J ends were trimmed by 0 bases and 6 bases, with 6 bases remaining between them. Per germline, CDR1 LGHDT and CDR2 YNNKEL (reference sequence). The CDR3 is 13 residues long. The CDR3: CASSQDRVQPQHF. As DNA, the CDR3 is TGTGCCAGCAGCCAAGATCGGGTTCAGCCCCAGCATTTT.

The chain joins TRBV19 to TRBJ1-5, with 7 bases aligning to TRBD1. CDR1 and CDR2 (germline): LNHDA, SQIVND (reference sequence). The CDR3 extends over 16 amino acids. The V segment lost 5 bases and the J segment 3 bases; nucleotides outside the gene matches: 10. The CDR3 is CASSPTWDRPNQPQHF. The CDR3 region has the DNA TGTGCCAGTAGTCCGACCTGGGACAGACCCAATCAGCCCCAGCATTTT. Filled out from reference TRBV19 and TRBJ1-5, the complete variable domain reads DGGITQSPKYLFRKEGQNVTLSCEQNLNHDAMYWYRQDPGQGLRLIYYSQIVNDFQKGDIAEGYSVSREKKESFPLTVTSAQKNPTAFYLCASSPTWDRPNQPQHFGDGTRLSIL.

This clone was detected only once. The rearrangement links TRBV29-1 to TRBJ1-4; D is ambiguous. CDR1 SQVTM and CDR2 ANQGSEA come from the germline V gene. The CDR3 runs 16 residues. Deletions cut 4 bases from V and 2 bases from J, with 17 bases between. The CDR3 region has the DNA TGCAGCGTTGCTTCGCCAGTGTCTTCGACTAATGAAAAACTGTTTTTT. Protein sequence: CSVASPVSSTNEKLFF.

The V call is TRBV18, the J call TRBJ1-4; 10 bases agree with TRBD1. V was pared by 5 bases and J by 8 bases, with 8 bases of the junction left unmatched. This CDR3 has 15 amino acids. The V gene's germline CDR1 is KGHSH and CDR2 LQKENI. Here the CDR3 DNA reads TGTGCCAGCTCAACTCGGGACAGGGGTTCCGAAAAACTGTTTTTT. Translating it yields CASSTRDRGSEKLFF.

The chain combines TRBV27 with TRBJ2-3, with 11 bases that match TRBD2. This CDR3 has 15 amino acids. With 4 bases clipped from V and 1 base from J, the junction kept 1 base outside the gene matches. The germline V gene has CDR1 MNHEY and CDR2 SMNVEV (reference sequence). In nucleotides, the CDR3 is TGTGCCAGCAGTTCACTAGCGGGGGGCACAGATACGCAGTATTTT. Amino acids: CASSSLAGGTDTQYF.

This clone was observed a few times. The chain is built from TRBV6-5 and TRBJ1-5; D not resolved. Germline assignment: CDR1 MNHEY and CDR2 SVGAGI. Trimming removed 4 bases from V and 2 bases from J, with 6 bases in between. The CDR3 extends over 13 amino acids. The CDR3 sequence: CASSWGGNQPQHF. CDR3 DNA: TGTGCCAGCAGTTGGGGAGGCAATCAGCCCCAGCATTTT.

V and J are TRBV2 and TRBJ2-5, with D possibly matching TRBD1 (5 bases). In germline, CDR1 is SNHLY, CDR2 FYNNEI. The CDR3 has 11 amino acids. The V and J ends lost 7 bases and 4 bases respectively, with 7 bases between them. The DNA of the CDR3 is TGTGCCAGCACACAGGTAGAGACCCAGTACTTC. Protein: CASTQVETQYF.

The V call is TRBV6-6, the J call TRBJ2-7; D might be TRBD2 (5 bases). The CDR3 has 13 residues. With 2 bases removed from V and 4 bases from J, the gap between germline ends came to 9 bases. The germline gives CDR1 MNHNY, CDR2 SVGAGI (reference sequence). The CDR3 bases are TGTGCCAGCAGTTACGAGGGCACATACGAGCAGTACTTC. This translates into CASSYEGTYEQYF.

This clone was seen more than once but under ten times. The V and J genes are TRBV11-2 and TRBJ2-1, with TRBD2 identical over 7 bases. V gave up 3 bases and J gave up 5 bases; unmatched junction bases: 10. CDR3 length: 16 amino acids. Per the germline V gene, CDR1 is SGHAT and CDR2 is FQNNGV. The CDR3 reads CASSFELALHHNEQFF. Here the CDR3 DNA reads TGTGCCAGCAGCTTTGAACTAGCGCTACATCACAATGAGCAGTTCTTC.

The chain employs TRBV5-1 and TRBJ1-2; a weak D match, TRBD1 (6 bases). The V end was cut by 3 bases, the J end by 0 bases, with 12 bases between. CDR1 is SGHRS and CDR2 is YFSETQ in the germline V gene. The CDR3 sequence is 15 residues long. CDR3 DNA: TGCGCCAGCAGCTCGACAGGCGTGTCTAACTATGGCTACACCTTC. It specifies CASSSTGVSNYGYTF.

The chain joins TRBV19 to TRBJ1-1; tentative D call: TRBD1 (5 bases). There are 14 residues in the CDR3. V lost 2 bases and J lost 3, with 10 bases in between. Germline values: CDR1 LNHDA, CDR2 SQIVND (reference sequence). CDR3 amino acids: CASSIRSGDTEAFF. The CDR3 DNA reads as TGTGCCAGTAGTATAAGGTCGGGGGACACTGAAGCTTTCTTT.

The rearrangement links TRBV15 to TRBJ1-2; a possible D gene is TRBD1 (5 bases). This CDR3 contains 13 residues. Germline V gene sequence: CDR1 LNHNV, CDR2 YYDKDF (reference sequence). V was cut by 3 bases and J by 5 bases, with 10 bases left in between. CDR3: CATSSGGVYGYTF. The CDR3 DNA reads TGTGCCACCAGCAGCGGGGGAGTATATGGCTACACCTTC.

The chain recombines TRBV13 with TRBJ1-2; 10 nucleotides agree with TRBD1. The CDR3 extends over 17 amino acids. J lost 3 bases, V lost 1 base, and 8 bases had no gene match. Germline V gene lookup returns CDR1 PRHDT and CDR2 FYEKMQ (reference sequence). The chain's CDR3 is CASSLVLRDRGDYGYTF. The CDR3 nucleotides are TGTGCCAGCAGCTTAGTGTTGCGGGACAGGGGAGACTATGGCTACACCTTC.